This T cell receptor (beta chain) was recorded in a study of cytomegalovirus exposure and HLA in healthy donors (TCRdb year 2017). Regarding the study in general: The 500 to 700 repertoires of the first cohort and the approximately 110 validation repertoires were produced on the same platform, according to a later analysis. The study was designed to test whether signatures of past pathogen exposure could be identified by cataloging public T cell receptors. In addition to the first cohort of roughly 700 subjects, a separate validation cohort of over 90 different subjects was used. High-throughput TCR immunosequencing, statistical association of individual TCRs with disease status, and machine learning were combined to predict cytomegalovirus infection status. What the research found in general, with its limitations: A few of the identified cytomegalovirus-associated TCR beta chains were confirmed in vitro to be specific for cytomegalovirus antigens. In a later analysis, TCRs clustered in the first cohort were found to also tend to co-occur in the approximately 110 validation repertoires, with 94% of cluster scores above 0. Across donors, most TCR sequences were observed very rarely, whereas some public TCRs were present in many individuals. The classifier was reported to diagnose cytomegalovirus status with high specificity and sensitivity in both the original and validation cohorts. A later analysis lacked HLA typing for the validation cohort, so it scored co-occurrence in that cohort across all 110 or so repertoires. The authors suggested that the approach could potentially be generalized to other disease states and immunological phenotypes. In the study, 150 to 200 TCR beta chains were listed as associated with cytomegalovirus.

Library preparation used the immunoSEQ multiplex PCR assay. In the source study's methods: A statistical classification framework was built for diagnosing cytomegalovirus status from the catalog of TCR beta chain sequences. TCRdb stores this immuneACCESS table with in-frame sequences only. Part of the clones is absent; in the studies checked, under half of the shortfall reflects unresolved V genes, and no reason is known for the rest. That table furnishes V, J and clone size, whereas the DNA furnished D and trimming. The sample table shows some 60,000 clones, and 96% are seen once. The top ten hold just over 0.9% of the sample. For this clone: Its antigen is currently not known. The input lacks base qualities; no much larger clone sits a single base away.

Here V drops 2 bases and J drops 5 bases, and the junction holds 8 bases not matched to any gene. From the cysteine up to the phenylalanine, the CDR3 has a length of 15 residues. Solely the CDR3 DNA is kept, with 45 bases framed from the first base. The germline V gene (reference sequence) provides CDR1 MNHNY and CDR2 SVGAGI. Donors formed part of the validation cohort, which comprised 120 subjects and was distinct from the first cohort of under 750 subjects. The chain is encoded by TRBV6-6 joined to TRBJ2-7, and 8 bases in between align with TRBD1. The receptor was derived from a man between 18 and 35 years old in good health and CMV-seronegative. Sequenced input: PBMCs. The base sequence is TGTGCCAGCAGTTACCCCGGACAGGGACGCGACGAGCAGTACTTC. It codes for CASSYPGQGRDEQYF.